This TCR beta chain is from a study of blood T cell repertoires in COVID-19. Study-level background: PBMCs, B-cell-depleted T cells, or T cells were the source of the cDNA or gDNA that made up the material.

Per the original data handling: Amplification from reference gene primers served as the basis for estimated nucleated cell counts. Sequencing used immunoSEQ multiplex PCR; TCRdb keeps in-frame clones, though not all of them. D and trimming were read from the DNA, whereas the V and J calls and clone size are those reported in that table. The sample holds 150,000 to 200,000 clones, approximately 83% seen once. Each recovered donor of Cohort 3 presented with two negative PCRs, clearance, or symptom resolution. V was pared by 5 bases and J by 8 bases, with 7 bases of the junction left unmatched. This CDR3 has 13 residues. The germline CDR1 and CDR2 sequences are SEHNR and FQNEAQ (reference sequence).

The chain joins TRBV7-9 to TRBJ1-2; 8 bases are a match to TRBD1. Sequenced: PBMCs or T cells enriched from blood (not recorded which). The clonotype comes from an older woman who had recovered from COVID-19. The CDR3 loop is CASSVRTGTGYTF. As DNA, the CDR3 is TGTGCCAGCAGCGTGAGGACAGGGACCGGCTACACCTTC.